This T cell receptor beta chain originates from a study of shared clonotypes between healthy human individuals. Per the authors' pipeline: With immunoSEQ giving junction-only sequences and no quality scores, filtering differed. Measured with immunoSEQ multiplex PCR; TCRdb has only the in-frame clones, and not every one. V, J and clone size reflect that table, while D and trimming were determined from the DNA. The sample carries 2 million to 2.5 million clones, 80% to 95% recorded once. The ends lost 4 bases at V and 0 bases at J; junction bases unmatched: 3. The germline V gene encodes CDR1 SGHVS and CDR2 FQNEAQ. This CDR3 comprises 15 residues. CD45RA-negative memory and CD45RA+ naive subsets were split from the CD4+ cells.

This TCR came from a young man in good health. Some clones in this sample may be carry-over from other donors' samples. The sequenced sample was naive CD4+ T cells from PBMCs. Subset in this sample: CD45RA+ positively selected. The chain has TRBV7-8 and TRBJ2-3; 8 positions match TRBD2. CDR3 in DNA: TGTGCCAGCAGCTCAAGACTAGCGAGCACAGATACGCAGTATTTT. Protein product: CASSSRLASTDTQYF. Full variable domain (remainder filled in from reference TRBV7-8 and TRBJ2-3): GAGVSQSPRYKVAKRGQDVALRCDPISGHVSLFWYQQALGQGPEFLTYFQNEAQLDKSGLPSDRFFAERPEGSVSTLKIQRTQQEDSAVYLCASSSRLASTDTQYFGPGTRLTVL.